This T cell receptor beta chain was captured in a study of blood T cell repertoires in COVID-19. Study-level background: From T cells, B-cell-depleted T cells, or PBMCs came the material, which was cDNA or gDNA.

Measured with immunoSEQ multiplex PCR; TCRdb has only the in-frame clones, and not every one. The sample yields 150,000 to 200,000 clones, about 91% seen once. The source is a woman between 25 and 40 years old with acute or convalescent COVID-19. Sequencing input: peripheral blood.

CDR3 sequence (DNA): TGTGCTAGCGTCCTCGGACAGGGAAACATGAACACTGAAGCTTTCTTT. This encodes CASVLGQGNMNTEAFF. This sequence joins TRBV12-5 and TRBJ1-1, with 8 bases aligning to TRBD1. V was clipped by 9 bases and J by 0 bases; unmatched bases: 12. Germline V gives CDR1 LGHNT, CDR2 FRNRAP. CDR3 length: 16 amino acids.